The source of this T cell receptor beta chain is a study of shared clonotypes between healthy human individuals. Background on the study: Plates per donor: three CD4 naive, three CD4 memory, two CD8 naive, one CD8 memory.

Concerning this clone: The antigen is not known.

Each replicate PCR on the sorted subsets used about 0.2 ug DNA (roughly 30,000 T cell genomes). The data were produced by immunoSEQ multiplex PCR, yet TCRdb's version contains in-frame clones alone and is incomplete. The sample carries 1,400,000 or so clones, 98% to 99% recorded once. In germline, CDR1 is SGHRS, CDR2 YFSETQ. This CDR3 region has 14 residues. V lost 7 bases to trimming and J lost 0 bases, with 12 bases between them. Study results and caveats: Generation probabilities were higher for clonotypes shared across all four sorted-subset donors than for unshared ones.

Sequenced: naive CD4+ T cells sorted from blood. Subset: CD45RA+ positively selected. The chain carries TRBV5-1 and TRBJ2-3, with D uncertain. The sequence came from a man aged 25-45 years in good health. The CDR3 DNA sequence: TGCGCCAGCGTCCCGACCCCCAGCACAGATACGCAGTATTTT. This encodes CASVPTPSTDTQYF. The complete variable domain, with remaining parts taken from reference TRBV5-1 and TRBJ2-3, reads KAGVTQTPRYLIKTRGQQVTLSCSPISGHRSVSWYQQTPGQGLQFLFEYFSETQRNKGNFPGRFSGRQFSNSRSEMNVSTLELGDSALYLCASVPTPSTDTQYFGPGTRLTVL.